The 9 T cell receptor beta chains below were found in one sample sequenced in a study of tissue T cells after allogeneic stem cell transplantation. Only in-frame clones appear in the TCRdb table, and some are missing; sequencing was by immunoSEQ multiplex PCR. The table has 10,000 or so clones, 50% to 80% seen once. The input for sequencing was tissue from the ileum, taken at autopsy. The receptors were gathered from a woman aged 18 to 49 with breast cancer.

This clone was seen only once. This chain joins TRBV7-9 and TRBJ1-2; D not resolved. Germline V gene lookup returns CDR1 SEHNR and CDR2 FQNEAQ (reference sequence). The germline V and J ends were trimmed by 5 bases and 5 bases, with 9 bases remaining between them. The CDR3 length is 12 residues. CDR3 sequence reads: CASSRAEYGYTF. Written as DNA, the CDR3 is TGTGCCAGCAGCCGGGCAGAGTATGGCTACACCTTC.

This chain joins TRBV18 and TRBJ2-5; the D gene is possibly TRBD2 (5 bases). Germline V gene data show CDR1 as KGHSH and CDR2 as LQKENI. V lost 5 bases and J lost 3, with 13 bases in between. CDR3 length: 14 amino acids. The CDR3 protein is CASSKRTGEETQYF. The CDR3 DNA reads TGTGCCAGCTCAAAACGGACCGGGGAAGAGACCCAGTACTTC. The whole variable domain, filled in from reference TRBV18 and TRBJ2-5, reads NAGVMQNPRHLVRRRGQEARLRCSPMKGHSHVYWYRQLPEEGLKFMVYLQKENIIDESGMPKERFSAEFPKEGPSILRIQQVVRGDSAAYFCASSKRTGEETQYFGPGTRLLVL.

The V call is TRBV29-1, the J call TRBJ1-1; 7 nucleotides match TRBD1. CDR1 is SQVTM and CDR2 is ANQGSEA in the germline V gene. Unmatched junction bases numbered 0, after V lost 2 bases and J lost 6 bases. This CDR3 region has 11 residues. CDR3 region: CSVETGAEAFF. DNA of the CDR3: TGCAGCGTTGAAACAGGGGCTGAAGCTTTCTTT. The full variable domain, its missing parts supplied by reference TRBV29-1 and TRBJ1-1, is SAVISQKPSRDICQRGTSLTIQCQVDSQVTMMFWYRQQPGQSLTLIATANQGSEATYESGFVIDKFPISRPNLTFSTLTVSNMSPEDSSIYLCSVETGAEAFFGQGTRLTVV.

This CDR3 reads CASSQVSRCTAGVASYEQYF. CDR3 coding DNA: TGCGCCAGCAGTCAAGTGTCCAGGTGTACCGCGGGGGTTGCCTCCTACGAGCAGTACTTC. The chain combines TRBV23-1 with TRBJ2-7; 7 positions match TRBD2. TRBV23-1 has ORF status, its function being uncertain. The junction had 19 bases not matched to a gene; V was cut back by 2 bases and J by 0 bases. The CDR3 has 20 residues.

In its sample, this clone was seen a few times. The CDR3 spells CASSVQGARDGANVLTF. The CDR3 DNA reads TGTGCCAGCAGCGTGCAGGGCGCTCGGGATGGGGCCAACGTCCTGACTTTC. This chain links TRBV9 with TRBJ2-6; tentatively, D is TRBD1 or TRBD2 (5 bases each). CDR3 length: 17 amino acids. V gave up 2 bases and J gave up 3 bases, with 15 bases separating them. Germline V gene data show CDR1 as SGDLS and CDR2 as YYNGEE.

The V and J genes are TRBV7-2 and TRBJ2-2; D uncertain. The CDR3 consists of 15 residues. The ends were cut back, 0 bases at V and 2 bases at J, with 7 bases in the middle. Germline V lookup: CDR1 SGHTA, CDR2 FQGNSA. The CDR3 DNA reads TGTGCCAGCAGCTTAGCCGAGGCCAACACCGGGGAGCTGTTTTTT. This translates into CASSLAEANTGELFF.

CDR3 loop: CASSQLTEKLFF. In nucleotides, the CDR3 is TGTGCCAGCAGCCAGCTCACCGAAAAACTGTTTTTT. The gene calls are TRBV3-1 (or the pseudogene TRBV3-2) and TRBJ1-4; D gene uncertain. V was shortened by 3 bases and J by 8 bases, with 7 bases between the two germline ends. Germline values: CDR1 LGHDT, CDR2 YNNKEL (reference sequence). CDR3 length: 12 amino acids.

The chain links TRBV6-5 to TRBJ1-2; D might be TRBD1 (6 bases). Looked up from germline, CDR1 is MNHEY and CDR2 is SVGAGI. The ends were cut back, 0 bases at V and 5 bases at J, with 16 bases in the middle. The CDR3 runs 16 residues. The CDR3 nucleotides read TGTGCCAGCAGTTACTCGATAGGGGACACGGTTTATGGCTACACCTTC. As protein: CASSYSIGDTVYGYTF.

By sample share, this clone is medium-sized (0.01 to 0.1%). J is TRBJ1-5 and V is TRBV2; 8 positions agree with TRBD1. The CDR3 extends over 16 amino acids. Per germline, CDR1 SNHLY and CDR2 FYNNEI. J gave up 1 base and V 6 bases, and 8 bases lay outside the gene matches. CDR3 sequence reads: CASRTSTGASNQPQHF. The CDR3 nucleotides read TGTGCCAGCAGGACCTCGACAGGGGCCAGCAATCAGCCCCAGCATTTT.